The next 27 T cell receptor beta chains were all read from a single sample in a study of blood T cell repertoires in COVID-19 (dated by TCRdb to between 2020 and 2021). The library was made by the immunoSEQ multiplex PCR assay. This immuneACCESS table, as held by TCRdb, lists in-frame sequences with V and J called but not all clones. Of the missing ones, under half trace to an unresolved V gene in checked studies; the others have no known cause. The sample table records 150,000 to 170,000 clones; approximately 83% of these occur just once. The top ten clones comprise roughly 12% of the sample. Sequencing input: peripheral blood. These receptors came from a woman between 55 and 75 years old with COVID-19, enrolled during active disease.

This clone appeared once. The chain joins TRBV7-9 to TRBJ1-1, with D unresolved. Germline CDR1 reads SEHNR; CDR2 reads FQNEAQ (reference sequence). This CDR3 region has 14 residues. V lost 6 bases, J lost 5 bases, and 16 bases lay in between. The CDR3 DNA reads as TGTGCCAGCAGTCCACACGCGGGCGAGACTGAAGCTTTCTTT. It encodes CASSPHAGETEAFF. Together with reference TRBV7-9 and TRBJ1-1, the CDR3 gives the full variable domain: DTGVSQNPRHKITKRGQNVTFRCDPISEHNRLYWYRQTLGQGPEFLTYFQNEAQLEKSRLLSDRFSAERPKGSFSTLEIQRTEQGDSAMYLCASSPHAGETEAFFGQGTRLTVV.

The J gene is TRBJ1-1, the V gene TRBV27; unclear D gene. The germline CDR1 and CDR2 sequences are MNHEY and SMNVEV (reference sequence). The CDR3 spans 13 residues. With 0 bases removed from V and 6 bases from J, the gap between germline ends came to 8 bases. For the CDR3, the DNA is TGTGCCAGCAGTTTATCCGGGAGGGCTGAAGCTTTCTTT. Amino acid sequence: CASSLSGRAEAFF.

The CDR3 DNA follows: TGTGCCAGCAGTTTAACCCTCCCTAGGCTGAACTCTGGAAACACCATATATTTT. It yields the protein CASSLTLPRLNSGNTIYF. This sequence joins TRBV27 and TRBJ1-3; no clear D. The CDR3 spans 18 residues. V was cut by 2 bases and J by 0 bases, with 17 bases left in between. Germline V gene data show CDR1 as MNHEY and CDR2 as SMNVEV (reference sequence).

This sequence joins TRBV19 and TRBJ1-5; possible D gene TRBD1, 6 bases. V was clipped by 6 bases and J by 0 bases, with 9 bases between them. In germline, CDR1 is LNHDA, CDR2 SQIVND (reference sequence). The CDR3 has 14 residues. In DNA form, the CDR3 reads TGTGCCAGTAGCGTGACAGGTAGCAATCAGCCCCAGCATTTT. Its protein product is CASSVTGSNQPQHF.

The chain carries TRBV19 and TRBJ1-5; D remains ambiguous. With 7 bases removed from V and 4 bases from J, the gap between germline ends came to 11 bases. The CDR3 spans 13 residues. The germline V gene has CDR1 LNHDA and CDR2 SQIVND (reference sequence). CDR3 residues: CASNLRRNQPQHF. CDR3 DNA: TGTGCCAGTAATTTACGGCGGAATCAGCCCCAGCATTTT.

V is TRBV11-3 and J is TRBJ2-1; tentative D call: TRBD2 (5 bases). Per germline, CDR1 SGHNT and CDR2 YENEEA. The V end lost 0 bases, the J end lost 6 bases, and 18 bases lay between the germline ends. The CDR3 consists of 17 residues. The CDR3 coding sequence is TGTGCCAGCAGCTTAGAAGCCGGGATACCAAAGGGCAATGAGCAGTTCTTC. Translated: CASSLEAGIPKGNEQFF. Drawing the rest from reference TRBV11-3 and TRBJ2-1, the complete variable domain is EAGVVQSPRYKIIEKKQPVAFWCNPISGHNTLYWYLQNLGQGPELLIRYENEEAVDDSQLPKDRFSAERLKGVDSTLKIQPAELGDSAVYLCASSLEAGIPKGNEQFFGPGTRLTVL.

V usage is TRBV5-4 and J usage is TRBJ2-5; 8 nucleotides match TRBD1. The germline V gene has CDR1 SGHNT and CDR2 YYREEE (reference sequence). The CDR3 loop spans 14 amino acids. Trimming took 1 base from V and 4 from J; bases not matched to a gene: 3. This CDR3 is CASSLRGTGETQYF. CDR3 DNA sequence: TGTGCCAGCAGCTTGCGCGGGACAGGAGAGACCCAGTACTTC.

This clone was counted a single time. This sequence joins TRBV14 and TRBJ2-5, with TRBD2 matching 12 bases. The V and J ends lost 5 bases and 2 bases, in that order; junction bases with no gene match: 12. Per germline, CDR1 SGHDN and CDR2 FVKESK. This CDR3 spans 18 amino acids. The CDR3 reads CASSVRLAGAPLQETQYF. The CDR3 nucleotides are TGTGCCAGCAGCGTGCGACTAGCGGGAGCTCCCCTTCAAGAGACCCAGTACTTC.

The chain combines TRBV6-1 with TRBJ1-6, with D possibly matching TRBD1 (5 bases). Germline V CDR1 and CDR2: MNHNS, SASEGT. The CDR3 spans 16 residues. V gave up 0 bases and J gave up 4 bases, with 10 bases separating them. CDR3 sequence reads: CASSEAGGTYNSPLHF. Here the CDR3 DNA reads TGTGCCAGCAGTGAAGCCGGGGGGACTTATAATTCACCCCTCCACTTT.

This sequence joins TRBV7-3 and TRBJ1-2, with D hard to call. This CDR3 comprises 13 residues. Germline values: CDR1 SGHTA, CDR2 FQGTGA. The germline V and J ends were trimmed by 5 bases and 7 bases, with 14 bases remaining between them. CDR3 amino acids: CASSAYNAVGYTF. The CDR3 DNA follows: TGTGCCAGCAGCGCGTATAACGCGGTTGGCTACACCTTC.

The chain employs TRBV5-1 and TRBJ1-2, with D possibly matching TRBD1 (5 bases). This CDR3 contains 13 residues. Trimming took 0 bases from V and 2 from J, leaving 5 bases between them. Germline values: CDR1 SGHRS, CDR2 YFSETQ. CDR3 sequence reads: CASSLEGNYGYTF. The DNA of the CDR3 is TGCGCCAGCAGCTTGGAGGGGAACTATGGCTACACCTTC.

This chain links TRBV7-2 with TRBJ2-3; a weak D match, TRBD2 (6 bases). V was shortened by 3 bases and J by 7 bases, with 17 bases between the two germline ends. This CDR3 contains 15 residues. From germline, CDR1 is SGHTA and CDR2 FQGNSA. Here the CDR3 DNA reads TGTGCCAGCAGCTTCGGGACTGCCGGAGGGTATACGCAGTATTTT. Amino acid sequence: CASSFGTAGGYTQYF.

J is TRBJ1-6 and V is TRBV19, with 7 bases fitting TRBD1. The CDR3 runs to 20 residues. CDR1 LNHDA and CDR2 SQIVND come from the germline V gene (reference sequence). The V segment lost 3 bases and the J segment 0 bases; nucleotides outside the gene matches: 14. CDR3 sequence reads: CASSIPPTGTASSYNSPLHF. In DNA form, the CDR3 reads TGTGCCAGTAGTATCCCTCCTACCGGGACAGCCAGCTCCTATAATTCACCCCTCCACTTT.

A few counts support this clone. This rearrangement joins TRBV27 to TRBJ1-5; D gene uncertain. Trimming cost V 2 bases and J 0 bases, with 8 bases left between them. The CDR3 consists of 15 residues. CDR1 MNHEY and CDR2 SMNVEV come from the germline V gene (reference sequence). This CDR3 is CASSLAGVSNQPQHF. CDR3 coding DNA: TGTGCCAGCAGTTTAGCCGGGGTTAGCAATCAGCCCCAGCATTTT.

The chain combines TRBV18 with TRBJ1-2; weak D call: TRBD1 (5 bases). The CDR3 is 13 residues long. Trimming took off 2 bases at V and 8 bases at J, with 12 bases between the two ends. Per germline, CDR1 KGHSH and CDR2 LQKENI. The CDR3: CASSPAGGSGYTF. The CDR3 coding sequence is TGTGCCAGCTCACCAGCGGGGGGAAGCGGCTACACCTTC.

V gene TRBV13 combines with J gene TRBJ1-6; 7 nucleotides line up with TRBD1. The V gene end was trimmed by 5 bases and the J gene end by 6 bases; junction bases not matched to a gene: 4. Germline assignment: CDR1 PRHDT and CDR2 FYEKMQ (reference sequence). CDR3 length equals 14 residues. The CDR3 bases are TGTGCCAGCAGCCCAGACAGGGCTAATTCACCCCTCCACTTT. Translated, it gives CASSPDRANSPLHF.

This clone is a singleton in its sample. The rearrangement uses TRBV5-7 and TRBJ1-3; 12 bases agree with TRBD1. TRBV5-7 is given ORF status, its function remaining uncertain. With 1 base clipped from V and 2 bases from J, the junction kept 10 bases outside the gene matches. The CDR3 is made up of 19 amino acids. CDR3 in amino acids: CASSLISGTGGQAGNTIYF. CDR3 sequence (DNA): TGTGCCAGCAGCTTGATCTCCGGGACAGGGGGCCAGGCTGGAAACACCATATATTTT.

The gene calls are TRBV27 and TRBJ2-7; TRBD1 aligns across 7 bases. The V segment lost 3 bases and the J segment 6 bases; nucleotides outside the gene matches: 14. Germline CDR1 reads MNHEY; CDR2 reads SMNVEV (reference sequence). CDR3 length equals 16 residues. This chain's CDR3 is CASSFPTGFRVCEQYV. For the CDR3, the DNA is TGTGCCAGCAGTTTCCCGACAGGGTTCAGGGTCTGCGAGCAGTACGTC.

The chain uses TRBV11-2 and TRBJ1-1, with D possibly TRBD1 on 6 matching bases. The CDR3 extends over 16 amino acids. Germline CDR1 SGHAT, CDR2 FQNNGV. Trimming left V 1 base short and J 2 bases short, with 14 bases between. The CDR3 region is CASSLGRDTGNTEAFF. CDR3 nucleotides: TGTGCCAGCAGCTTAGGCCGGGACACAGGCAACACTGAAGCTTTCTTT.

The V gene is TRBV19, the J gene TRBJ2-5; 14 bases are a match to TRBD2. The CDR3 covers 16 residues. The germline gives CDR1 LNHDA, CDR2 SQIVND (reference sequence). V was clipped by 6 bases and J by 0 bases; unmatched bases: 3. The CDR3 loop reads CASSRLAGGYQETQYF. The CDR3 DNA is TGTGCCAGTAGCCGACTAGCGGGGGGGTACCAAGAGACCCAGTACTTC.

The chain joins TRBV11-2 to TRBJ2-1; possible D gene TRBD2, 6 bases. In germline, CDR1 is SGHAT, CDR2 FQNNGV. This CDR3 has 13 residues. V dropped 0 bases and J dropped 15 bases, with 15 bases sitting between them. For the CDR3, the DNA is TGTGCCAGCAGCTTAGATTACGGGAGAGGTGGGTTCTTC. This translates into CASSLDYGRGGFF.

J is TRBJ1-2 and V is TRBV14; 7 bases agree with TRBD1. The germline V gene encodes CDR1 SGHDN and CDR2 FVKESK. Trimming at V came to 5 bases and at J to 2 bases, leaving 11 bases not matched to a gene. This CDR3 region has 16 residues. The DNA of the CDR3 is TGTGCCAGCAGCTTCTCGGCGGGGACAGAGAACTATGGCTACACCTTC. Translated: CASSFSAGTENYGYTF.

This chain links TRBV9 with TRBJ1-2; D is uncertain. Trimming removed 1 base at V and 4 bases at J, with 11 bases between. The CDR3 is 14 amino acids. CDR1 SGDLS and CDR2 YYNGEE come from the germline V gene. This CDR3 is CASSVSPGIYGYTF. The CDR3 bases are TGTGCCAGCAGCGTAAGTCCCGGGATCTATGGCTACACCTTC.

This chain uses TRBV7-2 with TRBJ2-7; TRBD2 matches at 8 bases. Germline V gene lookup returns CDR1 SGHTA and CDR2 FQGNSA. Trimming took 5 bases from V and 2 from J; bases not matched to a gene: 5. CDR3 length equals 14 residues. The CDR3 region is CASSRRLATYEQYF. The CDR3 coding sequence is TGTGCCAGCAGCCGGAGACTAGCGACCTACGAGCAGTACTTC.

This clone was recorded a few times. The chain uses TRBV9 and TRBJ1-3, with 9 bases that match TRBD1. Germline V gene data show CDR1 as SGDLS and CDR2 as YYNGEE. The trim removed 1 base at V and 1 base at J, leaving 9 bases unmatched. The CDR3 loop spans 18 amino acids. The CDR3 is CASSVTAGQGRSGNTIYF. In nucleotides, the CDR3 is TGTGCCAGCAGCGTAACTGCGGGACAGGGTAGGTCTGGAAACACCATATATTTT.

Note on this clone: This specimen includes other DNA sequences encoding the same CDR3. The rearrangement links TRBV18 to TRBJ1-5; D is undetermined. CDR1 and CDR2 from the germline V gene are KGHSH and LQKENI. V lost 2 bases to trimming and J lost 2 bases, with 7 bases between them. This CDR3 comprises 14 residues. For the CDR3, the DNA is TGTGCCAGCTCACCAGACGGAGGCAATCAGCCCCAGCATTTT. It yields the protein CASSPDGGNQPQHF.

The count of this clone is one. This chain links TRBV6-5 with TRBJ1-1; D unclear. CDR3 length: 11 amino acids. Germline CDR1 is MNHEY and CDR2 is SVGAGI. Trimming removed 6 bases at V and 10 bases at J, with 12 bases between. The chain's CDR3 is CASREGFAAFF. The CDR3 bases are TGTGCCAGCAGGGAGGGTTTCGCAGCTTTCTTT.